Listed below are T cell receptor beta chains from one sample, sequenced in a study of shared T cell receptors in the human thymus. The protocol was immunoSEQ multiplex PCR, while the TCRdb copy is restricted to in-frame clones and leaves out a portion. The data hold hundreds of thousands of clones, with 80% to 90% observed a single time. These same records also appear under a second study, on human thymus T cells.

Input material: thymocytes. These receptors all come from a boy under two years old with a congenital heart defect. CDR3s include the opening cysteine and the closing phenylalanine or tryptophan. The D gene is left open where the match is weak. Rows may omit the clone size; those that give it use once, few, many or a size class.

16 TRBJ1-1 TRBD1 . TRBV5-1 CASSFSADRDGTEAFF TGCGCCAGCAGCTTCTCCGCCGACAGGGATGGCACTGAAGCTTTCTTT
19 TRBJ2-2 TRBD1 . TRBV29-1 CSVAYRRPRQGLITGELFF TGCAGCGTTGCTTACCGTAGACCTCGACAGGGTTTGATTACCGGGGAGCTGTTTTTT
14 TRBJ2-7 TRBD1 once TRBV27 CASSPYTTGYEQYF TGTGCCAGCAGTCCATACACGACAGGGTACGAGCAGTACTTC
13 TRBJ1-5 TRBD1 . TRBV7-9 CASTGTANQPQHF TGTGCCAGCACCGGGACAGCTAATCAGCCCCAGCATTTT
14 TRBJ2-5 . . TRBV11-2 CASSCRDSEETQYF TGTGCCAGCAGCTGCAGGGATTCCGAAGAGACCCAGTACTTC
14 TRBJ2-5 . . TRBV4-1 CASSQAIAAETQYF TGCGCCAGCAGCCAAGCTATAGCGGCGGAGACCCAGTACTTC
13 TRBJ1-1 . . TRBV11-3 CASSLGGSREAFF TGTGCCAGCAGCTTAGGAGGTAGCCGGGAAGCTTTCTTT
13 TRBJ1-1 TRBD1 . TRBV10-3 CAIRPTGETEAFF TGTGCCATCAGACCCACAGGGGAGACTGAAGCTTTCTTT
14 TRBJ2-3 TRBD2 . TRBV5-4 CASSGGLAPDTQYF TGTGCCAGCAGCGGGGGACTAGCGCCAGATACGCAGTATTTT
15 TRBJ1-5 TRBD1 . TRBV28 CASSLSTGTGRPQHF TGTGCCAGCAGTTTATCAACCGGGACAGGGAGGCCCCAGCATTTT
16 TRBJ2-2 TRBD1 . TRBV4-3 CASGTERTGRTGELFF TGCGCCAGCGGCACAGAAAGGACAGGGAGAACCGGGGAGCTGTTTTTT
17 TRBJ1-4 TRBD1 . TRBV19 CASSRTGKISTNEKLFF TGTGCCAGTAGTAGGACAGGGAAGATTTCTACTAATGAAAAACTGTTTTTT
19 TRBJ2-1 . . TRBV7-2 CASSLAVHPRHISYNEQFF TGTGCCAGCAGCTTAGCGGTACACCCAAGACACATTTCCTACAATGAGCAGTTCTTC